This entry lists 30 T cell receptor beta chains sequenced from one sample in a study of blood T cell repertoires in COVID-19. Here immunoSEQ multiplex PCR was the method, and the copy in TCRdb shows in-frame clones only, minus some. Among under 250,000 clones, around 80% were seen once, and the ten largest hold 7.2%. Sequenced sample: peripheral blood. The receptors derive from a woman between 70 and 85 years old with acute or convalescent COVID-19.

The rearrangement joins TRBV4-1 to TRBJ1-3; D is uncertain. This CDR3 has 16 amino acids. V lost 1 base and J lost 2, with 12 bases in between. The V gene's germline CDR1 is MGHRA and CDR2 YSYEKL. This CDR3 reads CASSQVSVGAGNTIYF. CDR3 coding DNA: TGCGCCAGCAGCCAAGTATCGGTTGGAGCTGGAAACACCATATATTTT.

The chain uses TRBV6-5 and TRBJ1-2; no reliable D call. CDR3 length: 14 amino acids. V lost 4 bases, J lost 7 bases, and 16 bases lay in between. The germline V gene encodes CDR1 MNHEY and CDR2 SVGAGI. This CDR3 reads CASSSVLRLGGYTF. CDR3 DNA: TGTGCCAGCAGTTCCGTTCTGCGGTTGGGTGGCTACACCTTC.

This chain connects TRBV24-1 to TRBJ2-2; 9 nucleotides line up with TRBD1. The V gene's germline CDR1 is KGHDR and CDR2 SFDVKD. V trimming: 1 base; J trimming: 6 bases; junction bases outside the gene matches: 8. The CDR3 contains 17 residues. The CDR3, as DNA: TGTGCCACCAGTGATTTTCTACAGGGGGCTACCGCCGGGGAGCTGTTTTTT. It yields the protein CATSDFLQGATAGELFF.

CDR3 coding DNA: TGTGCCAGCTCACCAGGGGAGAGAAGAAATCAGCCCCAGCATTTT. Its translation: CASSPGERRNQPQHF. V is TRBV18 and J is TRBJ1-5; D gene ambiguous. This CDR3 is built from 15 residues. Between the trimmed V and J ends, which lost 2 bases and 4 bases, there was a span of 12 bases. Germline lookup yields CDR1 KGHSH and CDR2 LQKENI.

The V call is TRBV27, the J call TRBJ2-5, with unresolved D. The V end lost 4 bases, the J end lost 0 bases, and 6 bases lay between the germline ends. The CDR3 is 13 amino acids. CDR1 and CDR2 from the germline V gene are MNHEY and SMNVEV (reference sequence). CDR3 DNA: TGTGCCAGCAGTTCACTGTACCAAGAGACCCAGTACTTC. Protein: CASSSLYQETQYF.

V is TRBV5-1 and J is TRBJ1-3; the D is unclear. This CDR3 has 16 residues. Germline V CDR1 and CDR2: SGHRS, YFSETQ. Trimming removed 4 bases from V and 0 bases from J, with 14 bases in between. DNA for the CDR3: TGCGCCAGCAGCCCGGGGTACCCTGTCTCTGGAAACACCATATATTTT. As protein: CASSPGYPVSGNTIYF.

The J gene is TRBJ2-2, the V gene TRBV2, with D perhaps matching TRBD1 (8 bases). Germline V lookup: CDR1 SNHLY, CDR2 FYNNEI. The CDR3 spans 16 residues. V dropped 4 bases and J dropped 1 base, with 13 bases sitting between them. The CDR3 nucleotides are TGTGCCAGCAGTGCACAGGGGGGGGTGAACACCGGGGAGCTGTTTTTT. Its protein is CASSAQGGVNTGELFF.

This chain links TRBV29-1 with TRBJ2-7, with a tentative D call TRBD1 (6 bases). Trimming cost V 4 bases and J 4 bases, with 11 bases left between them. Per the germline V gene, CDR1 is SQVTM and CDR2 is ANQGSEA. The CDR3 covers 12 residues. CDR3 region: CSVVTGFYEQYF. In DNA, the CDR3 is TGCAGCGTTGTTACAGGGTTTTACGAGCAGTACTTC.

The gene calls are TRBV6-5 and TRBJ2-3, with D possibly matching TRBD1 (6 bases). The CDR3 covers 14 residues. The germline V gene encodes CDR1 MNHEY and CDR2 SVGAGI. The V gene lost 7 bases and the J gene lost 4 bases, with 15 bases spanning the gap. CDR3 region: CASKNTGFADTQYF. The CDR3 DNA follows: TGTGCCAGCAAGAACACAGGGTTCGCAGATACGCAGTATTTT.

This chain connects TRBV29-1 to TRBJ2-5; a weak D match, TRBD1 (6 bases). The CDR3 is 12 residues long. From germline, CDR1 is SQVTM and CDR2 ANQGSEA. V was trimmed by 4 bases and J by 4 bases, leaving 10 bases between them. The CDR3 protein is CSVVPGVETQYF. The CDR3 nucleotides read TGCAGCGTTGTCCCAGGGGTAGAGACCCAGTACTTC.

V and J are TRBV3-1 (or the pseudogene TRBV3-2) and TRBJ1-2; maybe TRBD1 (5 bases). V was clipped by 8 bases and J by 4 bases, with 11 bases between them. The CDR3 runs 12 residues. Germline assignment: CDR1 LGHDT and CDR2 YNNKEL (reference sequence). This CDR3 is CASSEGSYGYTF. The CDR3 nucleotides are TGTGCCAGCTCGGAGGGGTCCTATGGCTACACCTTC.

This chain links TRBV6-5 with TRBJ2-3, with TRBD2 identical over 13 bases. The CDR3 runs 16 residues. J gave up 4 bases and V 4 bases, and 5 bases lay outside the gene matches. Germline CDR1 reads MNHEY; CDR2 reads SVGAGI. The CDR3 coding sequence is TGTGCCAGCAGTTTAAGACTAGCGGGGGGTTCAGATACGCAGTATTTT. Translating gives CASSLRLAGGSDTQYF.

This clone was observed at least ten times. The J gene is TRBJ2-5, the V gene TRBV2, with TRBD2 identical over 12 bases. Germline CDR1 reads SNHLY; CDR2 reads FYNNEI. J gave up 5 bases and V 5 bases, and 3 bases lay outside the gene matches. The CDR3 has 14 amino acids. The CDR3 loop reads CASSRTSGEETQYF. For the CDR3, the DNA is TGTGCCAGCAGTAGGACTAGCGGGGAGGAGACCCAGTACTTC. Full variable domain (missing parts from reference TRBV2 and TRBJ2-5): EPEVTQTPSHQVTQMGQEVILRCVPISNHLYFYWYRQILGQKVEFLVSFYNNEISEKSEIFDDQFSVERPDGSNFTLKIRSTKLEDSAMYFCASSRTSGEETQYFGPGTRLLVL.

V and J are TRBV30 and TRBJ1-5; D gene unclear. Germline-derived CDR1 and CDR2 are GTSNPN and SVGIG (reference sequence). With 0 bases removed from V and 3 bases from J, the gap between germline ends came to 6 bases. CDR3 size: 13 residues. In DNA, the CDR3 is TGTGCCTGGAGTGTGACAAACAATCAGCCCCAGCATTTT. This gives the protein CAWSVTNNQPQHF.

The chain couples TRBV19 to TRBJ2-1; 13 nucleotides agree with TRBD2. The CDR3 is 15 amino acids. Germline V lookup: CDR1 LNHDA, CDR2 SQIVND (reference sequence). V lost 7 bases and J lost 8; bases outside the gene matches: 8. CDR3 DNA sequence: TGTGCCAGTACTCCACTAGCGGGGGGGCGGGATGAGCAGTTCTTC. Translating gives CASTPLAGGRDEQFF. The variable domain in full, completed from reference TRBV19 and TRBJ2-1, reads DGGITQSPKYLFRKEGQNVTLSCEQNLNHDAMYWYRQDPGQGLRLIYYSQIVNDFQKGDIAEGYSVSREKKESFPLTVTSAQKNPTAFYLCASTPLAGGRDEQFFGPGTRLTVL.

The chain couples TRBV30 to TRBJ2-5, with 7 nucleotides matching TRBD1. The CDR3 is 16 residues long. CDR1 and CDR2 from the germline V gene are GTSNPN and SVGIG (reference sequence). V lost 3 bases and J lost 0; bases outside the gene matches: 10. Written as DNA, the CDR3 is TGTGCCTGGAGAGCGTTAGGGACAGCGTACCAAGAGACCCAGTACTTC. Residues: CAWRALGTAYQETQYF.

J is TRBJ1-1 and V is TRBV25-1; maybe TRBD1 (5 bases). Looked up from germline, CDR1 is MGHDK and CDR2 is SYGVNS. V lost 2 bases and J 0 bases, leaving 10 bases between the germline ends. This CDR3 contains 15 residues. CDR3 in DNA: TGTGCCAGCAGTGAAGGGGGGGGGATGAACACTGAAGCTTTCTTT. Translating it yields CASSEGGGMNTEAFF.

This chain uses TRBV28 with TRBJ1-5; D ambiguous. Trimming cost V 0 bases and J 6 bases, with 3 bases left between them. CDR3 length equals 12 residues. Germline loops: CDR1 MDHEN, CDR2 SYDVKM. The CDR3 loop reads CASSLWSQPQHF. For the CDR3, the DNA is TGTGCCAGCAGTTTATGGAGTCAGCCCCAGCATTTT.

The J gene is TRBJ1-2, the V gene TRBV18; 8 bases map to TRBD1. The CDR3 consists of 17 residues. J gave up 4 bases and V 4 bases, and 14 bases lay outside the gene matches. Looked up from germline, CDR1 is KGHSH and CDR2 is LQKENI. The CDR3 sequence is CASSQPRQADRAYGYTF. CDR3 in DNA: TGTGCCAGCTCACAACCGAGGCAGGCGGACAGGGCCTATGGCTACACCTTC.

This chain joins TRBV5-1 and TRBJ1-3; TRBD1 agrees at 9 bases. The CDR3 consists of 19 residues. From germline, CDR1 is SGHRS and CDR2 YFSETQ. The V gene end was trimmed by 4 bases and the J gene end by 4 bases; junction bases not matched to a gene: 18. Here the CDR3 reads CASSTTDPEQGARGNTIYF. As DNA, the CDR3 is TGCGCCAGCAGCACCACGGATCCGGAACAGGGGGCGCGAGGAAACACCATATATTTT.

The chain recombines TRBV7-8 with TRBJ2-1; a possible D gene is TRBD1 (6 bases). The CDR3 is made up of 21 amino acids. Trimming took off 2 bases at V and 0 bases at J, with 26 bases between the two ends. In germline, CDR1 is SGHVS, CDR2 FQNEAQ. The CDR3 is CASSLLGHRRLTGGSYNEQFF. DNA for the CDR3: TGTGCCAGCAGCTTACTGGGACATCGAAGACTAACTGGGGGCTCCTACAATGAGCAGTTCTTC. Full variable domain (remainder filled in from reference TRBV7-8 and TRBJ2-1): GAGVSQSPRYKVAKRGQDVALRCDPISGHVSLFWYQQALGQGPEFLTYFQNEAQLDKSGLPSDRFFAERPEGSVSTLKIQRTQQEDSAVYLCASSLLGHRRLTGGSYNEQFFGPGTRLTVL.

This chain connects TRBV19 to TRBJ2-3; no reliable D call. The CDR3 runs 15 residues. V lost 5 bases, J lost 3 bases, and 15 bases lay in between. Germline V gene lookup returns CDR1 LNHDA and CDR2 SQIVND (reference sequence). The CDR3 DNA sequence: TGTGCCAGTAGTCCGGTTCGTGGCGGAACAGATACGCAGTATTTT. Translating it yields CASSPVRGGTDTQYF.

V is TRBV2 and J is TRBJ1-1; 8 nucleotides align to TRBD1. Germline V CDR1 and CDR2: SNHLY, FYNNEI. V trimming: 10 bases; J trimming: 6 bases; junction bases outside the gene matches: 10. The CDR3 is made up of 13 amino acids. The CDR3 DNA is TGTGCCACCACCGAGACAGGGGTTTCTGAAGCTTTCTTT. Its translation: CATTETGVSEAFF.

This clone has a single count. This chain links TRBV10-2 with TRBJ2-4, with 7 bases that match TRBD1. V dropped 2 bases and J dropped 8; count of bases not matched to a gene: 6. The CDR3 covers 14 residues. The germline V gene encodes CDR1 WSHSY and CDR2 SAAADI. The CDR3 here is CASSERQGEHIQYF. For the CDR3, the DNA is TGCGCCAGCAGTGAGAGGCAGGGGGAGCACATTCAGTACTTC.

The chain is built from TRBV7-2 and TRBJ2-5; TRBD1 is a possible D gene (6 bases). The CDR3 consists of 14 residues. The germline V gene encodes CDR1 SGHTA and CDR2 FQGNSA. Trimming took off 1 base at V and 5 bases at J, with 11 bases between the two ends. In DNA form, the CDR3 reads TGTGCCAGCAGCTTAGTCAGGGGCGCGGAGACCCAGTACTTC. Amino acid sequence: CASSLVRGAETQYF. Drawing the rest from reference TRBV7-2 and TRBJ2-5, the complete variable domain is GAGVSQSPSNKVTEKGKDVELRCDPISGHTALYWYRQSLGQGLEFLIYFQGNSAPDKSGLPSDRFSAERTGGSVSTLTIQRTQQEDSAVYLCASSLVRGAETQYFGPGTRLLVL.

The chain is built from TRBV6-5 and TRBJ1-1, with a tentative D call TRBD1 (5 bases). This CDR3 spans 15 amino acids. Germline V gene sequence: CDR1 MNHEY, CDR2 SVGAGI. The V end lost 2 bases, the J end lost 1 base, and 11 bases lay between the germline ends. The CDR3 region has the DNA TGTGCCAGCAGTTACGAGGGGAGGGCGAACACTGAAGCTTTCTTT. Translation: CASSYEGRANTEAFF.

The chain is built from TRBV4-1 and TRBJ1-1; 8 nucleotides match TRBD1. Germline assignment: CDR1 MGHRA and CDR2 YSYEKL. CDR3 size: 16 residues. V lost 0 bases and J lost 5; bases outside the gene matches: 8. CDR3 DNA: TGCGCCAGCAGCCAAGAATCGACAGGGGTGAGGACTGAAGCTTTCTTT. It specifies CASSQESTGVRTEAFF.

This clone appeared a few times. This chain connects TRBV7-2 to TRBJ2-5; 11 nucleotides align to TRBD2. This CDR3 has 15 residues. Germline CDR1 and CDR2: SGHTA and FQGNSA. V shed 5 bases and J 5 bases; nucleotides not matched to a gene: 7. CDR3 residues: CASSISGGAGETQYF. CDR3 nucleotide sequence: TGTGCCAGCAGCATTAGCGGGGGGGCTGGGGAGACCCAGTACTTC.

CDR3 amino acids: CASSVAGSSYNSPLHF. The CDR3, as DNA: TGTGCCAGCAGCGTAGCGGGGAGCTCCTATAATTCACCCCTCCACTTT. The chain links TRBV9 to TRBJ1-6; D remains unclear. Germline V lookup: CDR1 SGDLS, CDR2 YYNGEE. The length of the CDR3 is 16 residues. Deletions cut 0 bases from V and 0 bases from J, with 7 bases between. The variable domain in full, completed from reference TRBV9 and TRBJ1-6, reads DSGVTQTPKHLITATGQRVTLRCSPRSGDLSVYWYQQSLDQGLQFLIQYYNGEERAKGNILERFSAQQFPDLHSELNLSSLELGDSALYFCASSVAGSSYNSPLHFGNGTRLTVT.

The V and J genes are TRBV5-4 and TRBJ2-3; D is undetermined. The V and J ends lost 0 bases and 3 bases respectively, with 8 bases between them. This CDR3 contains 14 residues. Per germline, CDR1 SGHNT and CDR2 YYREEE (reference sequence). CDR3 protein: CASSLDLGTDTQYF. In DNA form, the CDR3 reads TGTGCCAGCAGCTTGGATCTCGGTACAGATACGCAGTATTTT.